This TCR beta chain was recovered during a study of cytomegalovirus exposure and HLA in healthy donors (TCRdb year 2017). Notes on the research overall: The 500 to 800 repertoires of the first cohort and the 110 or so validation repertoires were produced on the same platform, according to a later analysis. Besides the first cohort of 500 to 700 subjects, a separate validation cohort made up of 120 different subjects was used. The aim of the study was to test whether cataloging public T cell receptors could identify signatures of past pathogen exposure. To predict cytomegalovirus infection status, the study brought together high-throughput TCR immunosequencing, statistical association of individual TCRs with disease status, and machine learning.

Libraries were built with the immunoSEQ multiplex PCR assay. The original pipeline was this. A statistical classification framework was developed to diagnose cytomegalovirus status using the catalog of TCR beta chain sequences. TCRdb's version of the immuneACCESS table is confined to in-frame rearrangements and falls short of the full clone set. An unresolved V gene accounts for under half of the shortfall where checked; the remainder is of unknown origin. That table supplies the V and J calls and clone size; D and trimming were determined from the DNA. The sample table records some 240,000 clones; 80% to 90% of these occur just once. Jointly, the top ten make up about 2% of the sample. Findings and caveats that apply to the study as a whole: In both the original and validation cohorts, the classifier was reported to diagnose cytomegalovirus status with high specificity and sensitivity. In a later analysis, TCRs clustered in the first cohort were found to also tend to co-occur in the 130 or so validation repertoires, with 94% of cluster scores above 0. The study gave a list of 150 to 200 TCR beta chains associated with cytomegalovirus. All 120 or so repertoires were used to score co-occurrence in the validation cohort in a later analysis, because that analysis had no HLA typing for the cohort. In vitro tests confirmed that three of the cytomegalovirus-associated TCR beta chains recognize cytomegalovirus antigens. According to the authors, the approach could potentially be generalized to other disease states and immunological phenotypes. Most TCR sequences were seen in very few donors, while some public TCRs were found in many individuals.

Separate from the approximately 700-subject first cohort, the validation cohort of 95 to 150 subjects was the group to which the donors belonged. The junction shows trimming of 0 bases on V and 1 base on J, and the gene matches do not reach 0 bases of it. CDR1 and CDR2, looked up from the germline V gene (reference sequence), are SGHNT and YYREEE. The cysteine opens and the phenylalanine closes a CDR3 of 15 amino acids. The read is trimmed to its CDR3 DNA, 45 bases read in frame from base 1. Points on this clone: Its antigen remains undetermined. The record has no base qualities; no much larger clone is one base away.

The sample was PBMCs. The TCR originated in a woman younger than 30 in good health and CMV-seropositive. The chain was built from TRBV5-4 and TRBJ2-2; TRBD1 agrees with 7 junctional bases. The DNA sequence is TGTGCCAGCAGCTTGGGGGACAGGAACACCGGGGAGCTGTTTTTT. Translated, it reads CASSLGDRNTGELFF. With all but the CDR3 taken from the reference TRBV5-4 and TRBJ2-2 genes, the full variable domain is: ETGVTQSPTHLIKTRGQQVTLRCSSQSGHNTVSWYQQALGQGPQFIFQYYREEENGRGNFPPRFSGLQFPNYSSELNVNALELDDSALYLCASSLGDRNTGELFFGEGSRLTVL.